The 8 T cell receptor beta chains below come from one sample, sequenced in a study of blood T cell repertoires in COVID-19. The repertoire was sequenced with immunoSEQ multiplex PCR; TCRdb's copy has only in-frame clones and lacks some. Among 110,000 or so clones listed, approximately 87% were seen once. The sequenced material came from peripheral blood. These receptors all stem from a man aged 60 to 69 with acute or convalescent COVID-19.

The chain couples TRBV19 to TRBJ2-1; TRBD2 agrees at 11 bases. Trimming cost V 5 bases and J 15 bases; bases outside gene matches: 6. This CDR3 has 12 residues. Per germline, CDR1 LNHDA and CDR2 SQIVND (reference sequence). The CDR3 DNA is TGTGCCAGTAGTCCGACTAGCGGGACTCGGTTCTTC. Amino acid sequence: CASSPTSGTRFF.

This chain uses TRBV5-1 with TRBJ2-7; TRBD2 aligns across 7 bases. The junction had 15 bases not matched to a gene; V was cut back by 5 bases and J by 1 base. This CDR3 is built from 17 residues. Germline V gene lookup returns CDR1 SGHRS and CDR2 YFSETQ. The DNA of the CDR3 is TGCGCCAGCAGTGGCGGGGGTCCTCTCACGGGATCCTACGAGCAGTACTTC. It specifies CASSGGGPLTGSYEQYF.

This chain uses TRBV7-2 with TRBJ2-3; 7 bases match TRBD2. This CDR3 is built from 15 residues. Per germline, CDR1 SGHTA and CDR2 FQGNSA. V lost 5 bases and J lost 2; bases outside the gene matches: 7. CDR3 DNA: TGTGCCAGCAGCGTACTAGCGTCCAACACAGATACGCAGTATTTT. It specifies CASSVLASNTDTQYF.

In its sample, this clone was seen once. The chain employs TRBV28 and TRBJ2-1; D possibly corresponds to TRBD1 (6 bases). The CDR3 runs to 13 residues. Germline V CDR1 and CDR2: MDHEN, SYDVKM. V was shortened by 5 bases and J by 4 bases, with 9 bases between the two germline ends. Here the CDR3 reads CASSQGGYNEQFF. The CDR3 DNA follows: TGTGCCAGCAGTCAAGGGGGTTACAATGAGCAGTTCTTC.

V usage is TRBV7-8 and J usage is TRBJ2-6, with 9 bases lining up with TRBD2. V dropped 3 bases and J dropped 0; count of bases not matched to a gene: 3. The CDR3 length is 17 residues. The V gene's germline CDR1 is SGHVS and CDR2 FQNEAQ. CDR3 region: CASSFPREGSGANVLTF. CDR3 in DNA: TGTGCCAGCAGCTTCCCGCGGGAGGGCTCTGGGGCCAACGTCCTGACTTTC.

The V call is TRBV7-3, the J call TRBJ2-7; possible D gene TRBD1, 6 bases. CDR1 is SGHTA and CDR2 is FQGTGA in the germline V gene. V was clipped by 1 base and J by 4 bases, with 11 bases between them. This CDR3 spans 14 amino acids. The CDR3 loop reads CASSLRDRTYEQYF. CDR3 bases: TGTGCCAGCAGCTTAAGAGACAGGACATACGAGCAGTACTTC.

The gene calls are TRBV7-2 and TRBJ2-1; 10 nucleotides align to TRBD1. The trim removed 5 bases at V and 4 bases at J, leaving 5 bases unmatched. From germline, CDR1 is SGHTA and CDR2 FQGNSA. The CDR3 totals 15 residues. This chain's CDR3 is CASSQRDRGYNEQFF. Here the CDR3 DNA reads TGTGCCAGCAGCCAAAGGGACAGGGGTTACAATGAGCAGTTCTTC.

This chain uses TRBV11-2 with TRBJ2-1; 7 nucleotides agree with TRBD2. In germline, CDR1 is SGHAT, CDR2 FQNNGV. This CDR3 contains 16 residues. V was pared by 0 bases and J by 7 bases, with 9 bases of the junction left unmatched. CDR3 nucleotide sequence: TGTGCCAGCAGCTTAGAGCGGCTAGCGGATACGAATGAGCAGTTCTTC. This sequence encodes CASSLERLADTNEQFF.